Following are 2 T cell receptor beta chains from one sample sequenced in a study of human T cells and chemical hapten exposure. TCRdb analysed the RACE reads with MiXCR anew, one entry per CDR3 protein. The repertoire holds fewer than 95,000 distinct CDR3 sequences, with over 9.5% as singletons. Time point given: patch test 1, 2 weeks after DPC sensitization. Indicated treatment: therapeutic diphenylcyclopropenone sensitization with weekly scalp DPC. Material: whole blood, obtained in connection with sensitization to the hapten diphenylcyclopropenone (DPC). These receptors all stem from a man aged 35 to 55 with alopecia areata. Some clones in this sample may be carry-over from other donors' samples.

This clonotype was observed a handful of times. In DNA form, the CDR3 reads TGTGCCAGCAGGAGGACACTCTCCTACGAGCAGTACGTC. Protein: CASRRTLSYEQYV. The rearrangement joins TRBV6-2 or TRBV6-3 to TRBJ2-7; weak D call: TRBD1 (5 bases). From germline, CDR1 is MNHEY and CDR2 SVGEGT. The CDR3 is 13 residues long. Trimming took off 6 bases at V and 0 bases at J, with 9 bases between the two ends.

This chain links TRBV7-2 with TRBJ1-6; no clear D. This CDR3 region has 19 residues. Germline assignment: CDR1 SGHTA and CDR2 FQGNSA. Trimming stripped 0 bases from V and 2 bases from J, with 17 bases between. CDR3 loop: CASSLAFDPKGTYNSPLHF. As DNA, the CDR3 is TGTGCCAGCAGCTTAGCTTTCGACCCAAAGGGCACCTATAATTCACCCCTCCACTTT.